Listed below are T cell receptor beta chains from one sample, sequenced in a study of a mutant IDH1 vaccine in newly diagnosed glioma. Their antigens remain unidentified. The method was immunoSEQ multiplex PCR; TCRdb's version includes in-frame clones alone and lacks a portion of them. In the table there are about 28,000 clones, about nine tenths of which are singletons. Specimen: peripheral blood mononuclear cells (PBMCs), collected from a glioma patient whose treatment included an IDH1 peptide vaccine. These receptors came from a woman aged 40 to 55 with glioma. Some clones in this sample may be carry-over from other donors' samples. Each CDR3 is given with its conserved first and last residue. D genes are given only for firm matches. Some rows have no size entry. The others give once, few or many, or a class for an expanded clone.

v_gene	abundance	d_gene	j_gene	CDR3aa	CDR3nt
TRBV5-4	-	-	TRBJ2-7	CASSFLSEQYF	TGTGCCAGCAGCTTTCTATCCGAGCAGTACTTC
TRBV28	once	TRBD1	TRBJ2-5	CASSLEDRGKTQYF	TGTGCCAGCAGCCTTGAGGACAGGGGTAAGACCCAGTACTTC
TRBV5-4	-	-	TRBJ2-2	CASSLNPNTGELFF	TGTGCCAGCAGCTTGAACCCGAACACCGGGGAGCTGTTTTTT
TRBV9	-	TRBD2	TRBJ2-5	CASSSSGGQETQYF	TGTGCCAGCAGTTCCAGCGGGGGGCAAGAGACCCAGTACTTC
TRBV5-1	-	-	TRBJ2-7	CASSPDRTDSYEQYF	TGCGCCAGCAGCCCCGACCGGACAGATTCCTACGAGCAGTACTTC
TRBV6-1	-	TRBD1	TRBJ1-5	CASSEQGAYQPQHF	TGTGCCAGCAGTGAACAGGGGGCCTATCAGCCCCAGCATTTT
TRBV9	-	-	TRBJ1-5	CASSLYSNQPQHF	TGTGCCAGCAGCCTATATAGCAATCAGCCCCAGCATTTT
TRBV11-2	-	-	TRBJ1-5	CASSRGVRAGGGNQPQHF	TGTGCCAGCAGCCGAGGAGTCCGGGCGGGGGGCGGCAATCAGCCCCAGCATTTT
TRBV7-9	-	TRBD1	TRBJ1-1	CASSKTGEDTEAFF	TGTGCCAGCAGTAAGACAGGGGAAGATACTGAAGCTTTCTTT
TRBV6-5	-	-	TRBJ1-6	CASSRSSYNSPLHF	TGTGCCAGCAGTCGGAGCTCCTATAATTCACCCCTCCACTTT
TRBV9	-	-	TRBJ2-3	CASSVNRGTDTQYF	TGTGCCAGCAGCGTGAACAGGGGCACAGATACGCAGTATTTT
TRBV2	few	-	TRBJ2-7	CASTGQLYEQYF	TGTGCCAGCACAGGGCAGCTGTACGAGCAGTACTTC
TRBV7-2	once	-	TRBJ1-1	CASGGRGNNTEAFF	TGTGCCAGCGGGGGACGGGGAAATAACACTGAAGCTTTCTTT
TRBV6-4	-	-	TRBJ2-2	CASSAGDTGELFF	TGTGCCAGCAGTGCGGGGGACACCGGGGAGCTGTTTTTT
TRBV5-5	-	TRBD2	TRBJ2-7	CASSLVREGTYEQYF	TGTGCCAGCAGCTTGGTCCGGGAGGGGACCTACGAGCAGTACTTC
TRBV7-2	-	-	TRBJ1-2	CASSFTRSVGSGGYTF	TGTGCCAGCAGCTTCACTAGGAGCGTCGGTTCGGGTGGCTACACCTTC
TRBV7-6	-	TRBD1	TRBJ2-1	CASSPGQGTMKPNEQFF	TGTGCCAGCAGCCCCGGACAGGGAACGATGAAACCCAATGAGCAGTTCTTC
TRBV27	-	-	TRBJ1-1	CASSLNRESKAFF	TGTGCCAGCAGCCTTAACAGGGAATCGAAAGCTTTCTTT
TRBV19	once	-	TRBJ1-1	CASSIDGAVTRAFF	TGTGCCAGTAGTATAGATGGGGCGGTAACAAGAGCTTTCTTT
TRBV6-4	-	-	TRBJ2-6	CASSDSGNSGANVLTF	TGTGCCAGCAGTGACTCAGGGAACTCTGGGGCCAACGTCCTGACTTTC
TRBV5-4	-	TRBD1	TRBJ1-1	CASSLTGRGNTEAFF	TGTGCCAGCAGCCTGACAGGGAGAGGGAACACTGAAGCTTTCTTT
TRBV7-3	-	TRBD2	TRBJ2-1	CASSSSGSPNNEQFF	TGTGCCAGCAGCTCCAGCGGGAGTCCGAACAATGAGCAGTTCTTC
TRBV4-1	-	-	TRBJ2-2	CASSQAGNTGELFF	TGCGCCAGCAGCCAAGCAGGGAACACCGGGGAGCTGTTTTTT
TRBV7-9	-	TRBD1	TRBJ1-1	CASSLGQGASGIAFF	TGTGCCAGCAGCCTTGGACAGGGGGCCTCTGGGATCGCTTTCTTT
TRBV11-1	-	-	TRBJ2-5	CASSQVATGSETQYF	TGTGCCAGCAGCCAAGTAGCGACAGGATCAGAGACCCAGTACTTC
TRBV2	-	-	TRBJ2-5	CASGETQYF	TGTGCCAGCGGGGAGACCCAGTACTTC
TRBV28	-	-	TRBJ2-6	CASSQSGANVLTF	TGTGCCAGCAGTCAGTCTGGGGCCAACGTCCTGACTTTC
TRBV2	-	TRBD1	TRBJ1-3	CASTLRTGSGNTIYF	TGTGCCAGCACTCTTCGGACAGGGTCTGGAAACACCATATATTTT
TRBV15	-	-	TRBJ2-1	CATRNYNEQFF	TGTGCCACCCGAAACTACAATGAGCAGTTCTTC
TRBV11-2	-	TRBD2	TRBJ2-4	CASRKLQGAGTKNIQYF	TGTGCCAGCAGAAAACTCCAGGGAGCGGGGACCAAAAACATTCAGTACTTC
TRBV6-4	-	TRBD1	TRBJ2-7	CASSHGQGDIYEQYF	TGTGCCAGCAGCCATGGACAGGGGGATATTTACGAGCAGTACTTC
TRBV7-8	-	-	TRBJ2-2	CASSLTSRNTGELFF	TGTGCCAGCAGCTTAACCTCACGGAACACCGGGGAGCTGTTTTTT
TRBV27	once	-	TRBJ2-7	CASSLSKVHEQYF	TGTGCCAGCAGTTTATCGAAAGTTCACGAGCAGTACTTC
TRBV27	-	-	TRBJ2-4	CASSPRGYQNIQYF	TGTGCCAGCAGTCCCCGCGGCTACCAGAACATTCAGTACTTC
TRBV7-2	-	-	TRBJ1-5	CASSSKYLEPQHF	TGTGCCAGCAGCTCCAAGTACTTGGAGCCCCAGCATTTT
TRBV19	-	TRBD2	TRBJ2-3	CASSIGGSTDTQYF	TGTGCCAGTAGTATCGGGGGGAGCACAGATACGCAGTATTTT
TRBV19	-	-	TRBJ2-2	CASTPRRLNTGELFF	TGTGCCAGTACCCCTCGGAGACTGAACACCGGGGAGCTGTTTTTT
TRBV28	-	-	TRBJ2-2	CASKVRGDPGELFF	TGTGCCAGCAAGGTCCGTGGGGATCCCGGGGAGCTGTTTTTT
TRBV9	-	-	TRBJ2-7	CASSVGAGIGYEQYF	TGTGCCAGCAGCGTAGGGGCAGGTATTGGCTACGAGCAGTACTTC
TRBV6-5	-	-	TRBJ1-3	CASSSVAGDTIYF	TGTGCCAGCAGTTCCGTGGCAGGGGACACCATATATTTT
TRBV6-1	-	-	TRBJ2-7	CASSEPPGAQYF	TGTGCCAGCAGTGAACCGCCAGGAGCGCAGTACTTC
TRBV18	once	-	TRBJ2-1	CASSPSHDSYNEQFF	TGTGCCAGCTCACCCTCTCATGACTCCTACAATGAGCAGTTCTTC
TRBV5-1	-	TRBD2	TRBJ2-1	CASSFRTSGGTGEQFF	TGCGCCAGCAGCTTCCGGACTAGCGGGGGCACGGGTGAGCAGTTCTTC
TRBV7-3	-	-	TRBJ1-1	CASSPIEGGKAFF	TGTGCCAGCAGCCCTATAGAAGGAGGGAAAGCTTTCTTT
TRBV18	-	TRBD2	TRBJ2-1	CASSPPGGRDNEQFF	TGTGCCAGCTCACCCCCCGGGGGGAGGGACAATGAGCAGTTCTTC
TRBV2	-	-	TRBJ2-1	CASSEWGGSSYNEQFF	TGTGCCAGCAGTGAATGGGGCGGTAGCTCCTACAATGAGCAGTTCTTC
TRBV10-2	once	-	TRBJ1-2	CASRPPESGYTF	TGCGCCAGCAGACCCCCCGAATCTGGCTACACCTTC
TRBV5-1	-	-	TRBJ2-1	CASSLAGEAREQFF	TGCGCCAGCAGCTTGGCGGGCGAGGCCCGGGAGCAGTTCTTC
TRBV9	once	-	TRBJ2-3	CASCPGPTDTQYF	TGTGCCAGCTGCCCGGGACCGACAGATACGCAGTATTTT
TRBV7-9	once	TRBD1	TRBJ2-6	CASLTGEDSGANVLTF	TGTGCCAGCCTGACAGGGGAAGACTCTGGGGCCAACGTCCTGACTTTC
TRBV28	-	-	TRBJ2-1	CASSRVGPGREQFF	TGTGCCAGCAGTAGGGTTGGACCGGGACGTGAGCAGTTCTTC
TRBV4-2	-	TRBD2	TRBJ2-5	CASSRDGTSGPQETQYF	TGTGCCAGCAGCCGCGATGGGACTAGCGGTCCCCAAGAGACCCAGTACTTC
TRBV18	few	-	TRBJ1-3	CASSLELQSHSGNTIYF	TGTGCCAGCTCACTTGAATTGCAGTCCCACTCTGGAAACACCATATATTTT
TRBV28	-	TRBD2	TRBJ2-3	CASSPLLAGGVNTQYF	TGTGCCAGCAGTCCCCTACTAGCGGGAGGTGTAAATACGCAGTATTTT
TRBV14	-	-	TRBJ1-5	CASSFGSGRPQHF	TGTGCCAGCAGCTTTGGTTCAGGACGGCCCCAGCATTTT